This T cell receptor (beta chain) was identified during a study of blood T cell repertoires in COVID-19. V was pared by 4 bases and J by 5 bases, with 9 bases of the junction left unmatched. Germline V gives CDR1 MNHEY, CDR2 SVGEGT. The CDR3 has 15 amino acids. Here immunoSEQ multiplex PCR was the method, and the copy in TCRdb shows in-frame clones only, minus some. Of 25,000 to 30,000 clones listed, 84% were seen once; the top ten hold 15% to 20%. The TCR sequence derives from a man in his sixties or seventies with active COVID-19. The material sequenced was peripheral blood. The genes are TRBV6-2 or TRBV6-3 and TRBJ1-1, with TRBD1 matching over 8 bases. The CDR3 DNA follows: TGTGCCAGCAGTTCCCGACAGGGGATGGATACTGAAGCTTTCTTT. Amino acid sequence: CASSSRQGMDTEAFF.